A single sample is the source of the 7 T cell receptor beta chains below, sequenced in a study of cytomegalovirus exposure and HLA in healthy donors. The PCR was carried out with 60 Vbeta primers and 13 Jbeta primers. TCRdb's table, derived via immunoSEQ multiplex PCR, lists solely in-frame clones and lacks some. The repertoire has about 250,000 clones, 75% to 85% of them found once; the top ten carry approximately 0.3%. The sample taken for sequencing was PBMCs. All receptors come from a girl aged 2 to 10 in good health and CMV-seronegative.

The CDR3 region has the DNA TGTGCCAGCAGTTACTTAAGGGGACTAATCACCGGGGAGCTGTTTTTT. Encoded protein: CASSYLRGLITGELFF. This rearrangement joins TRBV6-5 to TRBJ2-2; TRBD2 agrees at 7 bases. V lost 1 base to trimming and J lost 4 bases; unmatched junction nucleotides: 6. CDR1 is MNHEY, CDR2 SVGAGI, per germline. The CDR3 runs 16 residues.

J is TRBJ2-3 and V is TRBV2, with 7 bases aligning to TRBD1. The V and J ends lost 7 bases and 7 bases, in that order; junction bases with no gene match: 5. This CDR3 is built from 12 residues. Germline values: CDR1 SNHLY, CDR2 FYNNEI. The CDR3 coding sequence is TGTGCCAGCAAGGACAGGCCGAATACGCAGTATTTT. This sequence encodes CASKDRPNTQYF.

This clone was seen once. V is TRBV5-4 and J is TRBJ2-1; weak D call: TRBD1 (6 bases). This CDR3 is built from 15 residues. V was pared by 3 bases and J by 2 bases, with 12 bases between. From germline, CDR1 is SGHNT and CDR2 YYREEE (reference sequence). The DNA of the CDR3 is TGTGCCAGCAGCTGGCCAGGGGAGCCCTACAATGAGCAGTTCTTC. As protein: CASSWPGEPYNEQFF. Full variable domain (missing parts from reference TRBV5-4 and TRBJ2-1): ETGVTQSPTHLIKTRGQQVTLRCSSQSGHNTVSWYQQALGQGPQFIFQYYREEENGRGNFPPRFSGLQFPNYSSELNVNALELDDSALYLCASSWPGEPYNEQFFGPGTRLTVL.

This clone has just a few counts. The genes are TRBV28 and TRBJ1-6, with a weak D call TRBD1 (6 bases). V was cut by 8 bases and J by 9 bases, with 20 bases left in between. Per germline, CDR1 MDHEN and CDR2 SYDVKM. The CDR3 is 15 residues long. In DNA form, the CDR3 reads TGTGCCAGCCGTCGCCGGCGACAGGCAACTTCACCCCTCCACTTT. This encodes CASRRRRQATSPLHF.

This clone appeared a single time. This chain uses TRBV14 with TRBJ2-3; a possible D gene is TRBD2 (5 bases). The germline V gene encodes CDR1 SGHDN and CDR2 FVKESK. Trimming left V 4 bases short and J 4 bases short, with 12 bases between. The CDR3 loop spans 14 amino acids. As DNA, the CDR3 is TGTGCCAGCAGCCGGAGGATATTCTCAGATACGCAGTATTTT. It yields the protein CASSRRIFSDTQYF.

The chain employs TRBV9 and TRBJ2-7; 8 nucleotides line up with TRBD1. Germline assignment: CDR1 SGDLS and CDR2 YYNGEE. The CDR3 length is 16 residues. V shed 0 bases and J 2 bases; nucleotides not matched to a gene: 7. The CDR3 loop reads CASSVGRTGNPYEQYF. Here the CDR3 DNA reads TGTGCCAGCAGCGTAGGTAGGACAGGGAATCCCTACGAGCAGTACTTC. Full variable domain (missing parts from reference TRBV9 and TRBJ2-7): DSGVTQTPKHLITATGQRVTLRCSPRSGDLSVYWYQQSLDQGLQFLIQYYNGEERAKGNILERFSAQQFPDLHSELNLSSLELGDSALYFCASSVGRTGNPYEQYFGPGTRLTVT.

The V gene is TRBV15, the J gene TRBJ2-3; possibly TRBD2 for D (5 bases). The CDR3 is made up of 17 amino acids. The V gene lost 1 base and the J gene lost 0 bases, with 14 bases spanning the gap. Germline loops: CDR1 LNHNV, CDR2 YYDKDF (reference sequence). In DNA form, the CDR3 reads TGTGCCACCAGCAGAGGTCCCGAGGGTTCTAGCACAGATACGCAGTATTTT. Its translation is CATSRGPEGSSTDTQYF.